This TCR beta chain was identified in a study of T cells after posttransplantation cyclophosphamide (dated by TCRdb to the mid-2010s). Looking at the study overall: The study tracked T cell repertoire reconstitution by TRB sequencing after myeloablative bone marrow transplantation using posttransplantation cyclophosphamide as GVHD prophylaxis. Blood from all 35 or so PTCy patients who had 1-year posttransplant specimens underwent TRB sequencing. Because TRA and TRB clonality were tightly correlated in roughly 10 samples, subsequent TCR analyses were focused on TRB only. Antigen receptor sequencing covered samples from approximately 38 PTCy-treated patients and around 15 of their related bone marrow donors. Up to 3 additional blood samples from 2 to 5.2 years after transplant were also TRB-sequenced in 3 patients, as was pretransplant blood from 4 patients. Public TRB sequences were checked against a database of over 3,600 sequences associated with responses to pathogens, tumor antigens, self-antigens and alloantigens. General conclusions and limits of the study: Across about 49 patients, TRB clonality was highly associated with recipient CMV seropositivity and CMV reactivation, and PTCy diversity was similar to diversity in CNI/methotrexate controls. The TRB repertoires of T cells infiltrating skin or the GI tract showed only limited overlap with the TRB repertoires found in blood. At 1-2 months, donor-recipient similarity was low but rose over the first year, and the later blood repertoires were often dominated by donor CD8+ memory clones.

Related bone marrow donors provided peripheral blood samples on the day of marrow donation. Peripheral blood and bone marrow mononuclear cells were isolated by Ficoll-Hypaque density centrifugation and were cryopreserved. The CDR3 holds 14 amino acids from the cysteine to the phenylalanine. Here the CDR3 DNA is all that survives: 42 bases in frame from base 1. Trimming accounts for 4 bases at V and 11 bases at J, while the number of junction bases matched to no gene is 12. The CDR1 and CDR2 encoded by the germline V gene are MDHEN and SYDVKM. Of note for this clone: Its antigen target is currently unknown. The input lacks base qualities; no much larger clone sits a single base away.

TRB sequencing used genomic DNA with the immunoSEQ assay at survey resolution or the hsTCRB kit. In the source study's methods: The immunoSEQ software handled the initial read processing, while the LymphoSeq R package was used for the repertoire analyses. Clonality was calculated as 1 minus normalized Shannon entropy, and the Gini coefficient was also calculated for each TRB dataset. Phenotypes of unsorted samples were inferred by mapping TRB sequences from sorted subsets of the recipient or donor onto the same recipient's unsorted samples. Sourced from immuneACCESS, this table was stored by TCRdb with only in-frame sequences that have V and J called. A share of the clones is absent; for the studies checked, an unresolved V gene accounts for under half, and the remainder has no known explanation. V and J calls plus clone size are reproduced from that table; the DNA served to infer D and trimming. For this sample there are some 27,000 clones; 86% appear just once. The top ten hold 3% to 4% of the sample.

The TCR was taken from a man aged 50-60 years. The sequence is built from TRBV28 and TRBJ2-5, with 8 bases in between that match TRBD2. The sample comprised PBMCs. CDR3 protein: CASSSGGLGWEQYF. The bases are TGTGCCAGCAGTTCGGGGGGGCTGGGGTGGGAGCAGTACTTC.